The 23 T cell receptor beta chains below all came from one sample that was sequenced in a study of blood T cell repertoires in COVID-19. Clones were read by immunoSEQ multiplex PCR, and TCRdb kept only the in-frame ones, dropping some. The repertoire holds some 150,000 clones, with almost 85% as singletons. The specimen sequenced was peripheral blood. The receptor source for this set is a man over 45 with acute or convalescent COVID-19.

This clone was seen only once. The rearrangement uses TRBV19 and TRBJ2-7; TRBD1 agrees at 8 bases. Germline CDR1 and CDR2: LNHDA and SQIVND (reference sequence). The trim removed 5 bases at V and 3 bases at J, leaving 12 bases unmatched. This CDR3 region has 16 residues. CDR3 amino acids: CASSPSTGAIVYEQYF. The DNA of the CDR3 is TGTGCCAGTAGTCCCTCGACAGGGGCGATCGTCTACGAGCAGTACTTC.

This sequence joins TRBV28 and TRBJ2-7, with D tentatively TRBD1 (6 bases). This CDR3 spans 13 amino acids. Trimming removed 7 bases at V and 3 bases at J, with 13 bases between. Germline loops: CDR1 MDHEN, CDR2 SYDVKM. The CDR3 loop reads CASKRQVGYEQYF. CDR3 DNA sequence: TGTGCCAGCAAGAGACAGGTCGGCTACGAGCAGTACTTC.

The V and J genes are TRBV18 and TRBJ1-3, with D possibly matching TRBD1 (5 bases). Germline V gene data show CDR1 as KGHSH and CDR2 as LQKENI. V was cut by 3 bases and J by 4 bases, with 13 bases left in between. The CDR3 totals 15 residues. The CDR3 sequence is CASSPSRGDGNTIYF. The CDR3 nucleotides read TGTGCCAGCTCACCCAGCCGGGGGGACGGAAACACCATATATTTT.

The rearrangement uses TRBV25-1 and TRBJ1-2, with TRBD1 identical over 7 bases. Looked up from germline, CDR1 is MGHDK and CDR2 is SYGVNS. Germline trimming cut 1 base from V and 2 bases from J; bases unmatched to any gene: 4. CDR3 length equals 15 residues. CDR3 coding DNA: TGTGCCAGCAGTGAATGGGGACAGTCAAACTATGGCTACACCTTC. It codes for CASSEWGQSNYGYTF.

The rearrangement links TRBV10-1 to TRBJ2-3, with 7 bases aligning to TRBD1. Unmatched junction bases numbered 6, after V lost 3 bases and J lost 0 bases. Germline CDR1 reads WNHNN; CDR2 reads SYGVQD (reference sequence). CDR3 length: 16 residues. CDR3 residues: CASSDPGQKSTDTQYF. As DNA, the CDR3 is TGCGCCAGCAGTGACCCGGGACAGAAAAGCACAGATACGCAGTATTTT.

The chain links TRBV30 to TRBJ2-3, with 7 bases lining up with TRBD1. CDR1 and CDR2 (germline): GTSNPN, SVGIG (reference sequence). With V trimmed by 4 bases and J by 2 bases, 3 bases remained unmatched. CDR3 size: 13 residues. CDR3 region: CAWNQGVTDTQYF. CDR3 nucleotides: TGTGCCTGGAATCAGGGGGTCACAGATACGCAGTATTTT.

The chain combines TRBV6-2 or TRBV6-3 with TRBJ1-1; D is uncertain. There are 13 residues in the CDR3. Trimming took off 2 bases at V and 8 bases at J, with 12 bases between the two ends. CDR1 is MNHEY and CDR2 is SVGEGT in the germline V gene. CDR3 in DNA: TGTGCCAGCAGTTACCTCCTTGAGGGCGAAGCTTTCTTT. Translating it yields CASSYLLEGEAFF.

The chain joins TRBV24-1 to TRBJ2-5; tentatively, D is TRBD2 (6 bases). Deletions cut 2 bases from V and 9 bases from J, with 21 bases between. The V gene's germline CDR1 is KGHDR and CDR2 SFDVKD. CDR3 length equals 16 residues. CDR3 protein: CATSDSRTLARRAQYF. DNA of the CDR3: TGTGCCACCAGTGATTCGAGGACGCTGGCCAGGAGGGCCCAGTACTTC.

The rearrangement joins TRBV10-1 to TRBJ2-5; 13 bases map to TRBD2. This CDR3 comprises 13 residues. Losses at the gene ends were 1 base for V and 13 bases for J; bases not matched to a gene: 3. Germline V gene sequence: CDR1 WNHNN, CDR2 SYGVQD (reference sequence). CDR3 nucleotide sequence: TGCGCCAGCAGTGAGTGGACTAGCGGGAGAGGGTACTTC. This encodes CASSEWTSGRGYF.

This sequence joins TRBV6-1 and TRBJ1-3, with 7 bases lining up with TRBD1. The length of the CDR3 is 16 residues. Germline-derived CDR1 and CDR2 are MNHNS and SASEGT. V lost 4 bases to trimming and J lost 0 bases; unmatched junction nucleotides: 6. DNA of the CDR3: TGTGCCAGCAGTGGAGGCGGGGACAGCTCTGGAAACACCATATATTTT. Translation: CASSGGGDSSGNTIYF.

The chain combines TRBV5-1 with TRBJ2-7; 7 bases align to TRBD2. The J segment lost 12 bases and the V segment lost 8 bases, leaving 8 bases of the junction unmatched. CDR3 length: 10 amino acids. Germline assignment: CDR1 SGHRS and CDR2 YFSETQ. This CDR3 is CARVAGVAYF. The CDR3 DNA follows: TGCGCCAGGGTGGCGGGAGTCGCGTACTTC.

The chain uses TRBV30 and TRBJ1-2, with D perhaps matching TRBD1 (6 bases). The CDR3 covers 13 residues. Germline V gene lookup returns CDR1 GTSNPN and CDR2 SVGIG (reference sequence). CDR3 sequence (DNA): TGTGTGCTATTGACAGGTCGTTACTATGGCTACACCTTC. Its translation: CVLLTGRYYGYTF.

The J gene is TRBJ2-5, the V gene TRBV19, with D uncertain. CDR1 and CDR2 (germline): LNHDA, SQIVND (reference sequence). This CDR3 is 13 amino acids long. The V and J ends lost 0 bases and 2 bases respectively, with 4 bases between them. CDR3 sequence: CASSIEYQETQYF. The CDR3 nucleotides read TGTGCCAGTAGTATAGAATATCAAGAGACCCAGTACTTC.

The chain combines TRBV2 with TRBJ2-3; 8 bases line up with TRBD2. The CDR3 sequence is 20 residues long. Germline V gives CDR1 SNHLY, CDR2 FYNNEI. V dropped 6 bases and J dropped 1; count of bases not matched to a gene: 21. CDR3 in DNA: TGTGCCAGCAGCCAATATCCCGGAGCGGGAGTAGGTTTGGGCACAGATACGCAGTATTTT. Protein product: CASSQYPGAGVGLGTDTQYF.

This clone has just a few counts. This chain joins TRBV29-1 and TRBJ1-4, with D unresolved. V shed 4 bases and J shed 7 bases, with 13 bases lying between them. The CDR3 totals 13 residues. The germline gives CDR1 SQVTM, CDR2 ANQGSEA. In DNA, the CDR3 is TGCAGCGTTGGAAATATCAGAGGTGAAAAACTGTTTTTT. It codes for CSVGNIRGEKLFF. Full variable domain (remainder filled in from reference TRBV29-1 and TRBJ1-4): SAVISQKPSRDICQRGTSLTIQCQVDSQVTMMFWYRQQPGQSLTLIATANQGSEATYESGFVIDKFPISRPNLTFSTLTVSNMSPEDSSIYLCSVGNIRGEKLFFGSGTQLSVL.

In regard to this clone: One end of the junction fails to match germline, which may point to a read error. Within the sample, other DNA sequences also encode this same CDR3. This chain joins TRBV3-1 (or the pseudogene TRBV3-2) and TRBJ2-5; no clear D. Per germline, CDR1 LGHDT and CDR2 YNNKEL (reference sequence). The CDR3 sequence is 13 residues long. CDR3 nucleotide sequence: TGTGCCAGCAGCTCTAGTAACCAGGAGACCCAGTACTTC. Its protein is CASSSSNQETQYF.

The chain couples TRBV24-1 to TRBJ2-3; 13 nucleotides line up with TRBD2. The CDR3 consists of 17 residues. The germline CDR1 and CDR2 sequences are KGHDR and SFDVKD. J gave up 1 base and V 3 bases, and 3 bases lay outside the gene matches. The CDR3 sequence: CATSDPGLAGGTDTQYF. The CDR3 DNA sequence: TGTGCCACCAGTGATCCTGGACTAGCGGGGGGCACAGATACGCAGTATTTT.

The chain links TRBV19 to TRBJ1-5; TRBD1 agrees at 7 bases. V lost 4 bases and J lost 7; bases outside the gene matches: 10. The length of the CDR3 is 15 residues. The V gene's germline CDR1 is LNHDA and CDR2 SQIVND (reference sequence). CDR3 coding DNA: TGTGCCAGTAGTACGGAGGGGGCCCCCTGGCAGCCCCAGCATTTT. Encoded protein: CASSTEGAPWQPQHF.

The chain joins TRBV9 to TRBJ2-2; TRBD1 might be the D (6 bases). The germline V gene has CDR1 SGDLS and CDR2 YYNGEE. The V and J ends lost 0 bases and 0 bases respectively, with 9 bases between them. CDR3 length equals 16 residues. The chain's CDR3 is CASSVDGQSNTGELFF. The CDR3 nucleotides read TGTGCCAGCAGCGTAGACGGACAGTCGAACACCGGGGAGCTGTTTTTT.

The V call is TRBV7-3, the J call TRBJ2-2, with 7 positions matching TRBD2. V lost 5 bases, J lost 1 base, and 10 bases stayed unmatched. The CDR3 sequence is 17 residues long. Germline-derived CDR1 and CDR2 are SGHTA and FQGTGA. The chain's CDR3 is CASSQHRAGWNTGELFF. The CDR3 coding sequence is TGTGCCAGCAGCCAGCACCGAGCGGGGTGGAACACCGGGGAGCTGTTTTTT.

V is TRBV4-1 and J is TRBJ1-4; 7 bases map to TRBD1. After removal of 4 bases from V and 0 bases from J, the junction contained 11 bases not matched to a gene. This CDR3 region has 18 residues. Germline CDR1 reads MGHRA; CDR2 reads YSYEKL. In DNA, the CDR3 is TGCGCCAGCAGCCTCCGACAGGGAATAGGGACAACTAATGAAAAACTGTTTTTT. Encoded protein: CASSLRQGIGTTNEKLFF.

The chain recombines TRBV5-4 with TRBJ2-6; no clear D gene. CDR3 length equals 15 residues. Germline CDR1 SGHNT, CDR2 YYREEE (reference sequence). The germline V and J ends were trimmed by 1 base and 1 base, with 6 bases remaining between them. The CDR3 region has the DNA TGTGCCAGCAGCTTGCGTACATCTGGGGCCAACGTCCTGACTTTC. Translating it yields CASSLRTSGANVLTF.

This chain joins TRBV11-3 and TRBJ1-4, with a tentative D call TRBD1 (5 bases). Trimming took off 5 bases at V and 7 bases at J, with 17 bases between the two ends. Per the germline V gene, CDR1 is SGHNT and CDR2 is YENEEA. CDR3 length: 15 amino acids. CDR3 in DNA: TGTGCCAGCAGCCCGCCCGGGGGGGGGAGTGAAAAACTGTTTTTT. Protein: CASSPPGGGSEKLFF.